This T cell receptor beta chain comes out of a study of blood T cell repertoires in COVID-19. CDR1 SGHNT and CDR2 YYREEE come from the germline V gene (reference sequence). With 5 bases clipped from V and 5 bases from J, the junction kept 4 bases outside the gene matches. The CDR3 is 14 residues long. Some clones are missing from TCRdb's copy, which holds only in-frame ones; the method was immunoSEQ multiplex PCR. The sample has more than 95,000 clones; roughly nine tenths are singletons. This TCR was sampled from a man in his fifties with COVID-19, enrolled during active disease. The chain employs TRBV5-4 and TRBJ2-1, with 10 bases fitting TRBD2. The sample comprised peripheral blood. This CDR3 is CASSPGTSDNEQFF. Here the CDR3 DNA reads TGTGCCAGCAGTCCCGGGACTAGCGACAATGAGCAGTTCTTC. The full variable domain, completed using reference TRBV5-4 and TRBJ2-1, is ETGVTQSPTHLIKTRGQQVTLRCSSQSGHNTVSWYQQALGQGPQFIFQYYREEENGRGNFPPRFSGLQFPNYSSELNVNALELDDSALYLCASSPGTSDNEQFFGPGTRLTVL.